A selection of T cell receptor beta chains follows, all from one sample in a study of Tregs in tolerant kidney transplant recipients. Assay used: immunoSEQ multiplex PCR; TCRdb lists only in-frame clones, some missing. The sample lists roughly 120,000 clones; approximately 90% were seen once. Source material: CD4+ T cells from blood. Receptors were obtained from a human donor in good health. The CDR3 runs from the conserved cysteine through the conserved F or W. A D gene is named only where the DNA matches it firmly. Not every row has a clone size; where given, it reads once, few, many or a size class.

D	V	J	size	CDR3	DNA
TRBD1	TRBV6-6	TRBJ2-7	.	CASSYWGQGNEQYF	TGTGCCAGCAGTTACTGGGGACAGGGAAACGAGCAGTACTTC
.	TRBV20-1	TRBJ2-1	.	CSASMNNEQFF	TGCAGTGCTTCCATGAACAATGAGCAGTTCTTC
.	TRBV25-1	TRBJ1-2	.	CASSDGFSGYTF	TGTGCCAGCAGTGACGGTTTCTCGGGCTACACCTTC
TRBD2	TRBV2	TRBJ2-3	.	CASKLAGARRDTQYF	TGTGCCAGCAAACTAGCGGGGGCCCGGCGGGATACGCAGTATTTT
.	TRBV7-9	TRBJ2-5	.	CASSRQGRETQYF	TGTGCCAGCAGCCGCCAGGGGAGAGAGACCCAGTACTTC
.	TRBV30	TRBJ1-2	.	CAWRPGGDYGYTF	TGTGCCTGGAGGCCTGGAGGGGACTATGGCTACACCTTC
.	TRBV10-3	TRBJ2-3	.	CAINPQGKGTDTQYF	TGTGCCATCAATCCACAGGGTAAAGGGACAGATACGCAGTATTTT
.	TRBV5-1	TRBJ1-1	once	CASSPWKGTSMNTEAFF	TGCGCCAGCAGCCCGTGGAAGGGCACAAGCATGAACACTGAAGCTTTCTTT
TRBD1	TRBV2	TRBJ2-7	.	CASSGVGGNEQYF	TGTGCCAGCAGTGGGGTAGGGGGCAACGAGCAGTACTTC
.	TRBV19	TRBJ1-6	.	CASSIPSGSSPLHF	TGTGCCAGTAGTATTCCGTCCGGGAGTTCACCCCTCCACTTT
.	TRBV4-2	TRBJ2-5	.	CASSQDQRLEETQYF	TGTGCCAGCAGCCAAGATCAAAGGTTGGAAGAGACCCAGTACTTC
.	TRBV7-9	TRBJ1-1	.	CASSPGGTWTERAFF	TGTGCCAGCAGCCCTGGTGGAACCTGGACAGAAAGGGCTTTCTTT